This T cell receptor (beta chain) was sequenced during a study of blood T cell repertoires in COVID-19. Germline assignment: CDR1 LGHDT and CDR2 YNNKEL (reference sequence). V was trimmed by 1 base and J by 2 bases, leaving 6 bases between them. The CDR3 extends over 15 amino acids. The table came from immunoSEQ multiplex PCR; TCRdb's copy has only in-frame clones and leaves some out. Of around 61,000 clones in the sample, 80% to 90% were seen once. Sequenced material: peripheral blood. The origin of this receptor is a woman between 55 and 75 years old with COVID-19, enrolled during active disease. The chain carries TRBV3-1 (or the pseudogene TRBV3-2) and TRBJ1-6; D is uncertain. The CDR3 DNA is TGTGCCAGCAGCCAAGGGGCAGCCTATAATTCACCCCTCCACTTT. The encoded protein is CASSQGAAYNSPLHF.